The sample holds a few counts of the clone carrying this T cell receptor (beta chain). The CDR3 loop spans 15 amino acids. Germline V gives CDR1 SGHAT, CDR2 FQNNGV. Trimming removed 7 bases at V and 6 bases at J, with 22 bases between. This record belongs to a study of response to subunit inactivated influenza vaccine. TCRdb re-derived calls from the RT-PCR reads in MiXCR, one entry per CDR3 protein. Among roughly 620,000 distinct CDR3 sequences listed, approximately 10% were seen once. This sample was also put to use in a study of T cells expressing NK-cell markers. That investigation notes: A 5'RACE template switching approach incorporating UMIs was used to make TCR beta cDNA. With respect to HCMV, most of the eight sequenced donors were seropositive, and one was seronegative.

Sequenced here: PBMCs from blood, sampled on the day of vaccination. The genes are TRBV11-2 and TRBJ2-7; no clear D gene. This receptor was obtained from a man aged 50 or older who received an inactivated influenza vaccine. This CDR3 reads CASNKRAGRLSEQYF. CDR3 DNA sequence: TGTGCCAGCAACAAACGGGCAGGCCGCCTCTCCGAGCAGTACTTC.